The table lists the clone carrying this T cell receptor (beta chain) with many counts. This sample's time point: patch test 1, 2 weeks after DPC sensitization. Specified treatment: therapeutic diphenylcyclopropenone sensitization with weekly scalp DPC. The data belong to a study of human T cells and chemical hapten exposure. Study details: Diphenylcyclopropenone, dosed weekly to the scalp, was given to patients throughout the roughly 23-week study.

Authors' data handling: A typical sample had 95,638 TCRs, with about 23,224 to 700,000 overall. In TCRdb, the RACE reads were re-called with MiXCR into one record per CDR3 protein. These V and J calls are TCRdb output, not the study's own analysis. The profile shows 85,000 to 100,000 distinct CDR3 sequences, around an eighth of them singletons. The length of the CDR3 is 13 residues. V was cut by 5 bases and J by 0 bases, with 2 bases left in between. The germline gives CDR1 SEHNR, CDR2 FQNEAQ (reference sequence). This TCR was recovered from a woman aged 40 to 49 with alopecia areata. Some clones in this sample may be carry-over from other donors' samples. The chain carries TRBV7-9 and TRBJ2-6; D gene unclear. This material consisted of whole blood, taken in connection with sensitization to the hapten diphenylcyclopropenone (DPC). CDR3 in amino acids: CASSPSGANVLTF. CDR3 sequence (DNA): TGTGCCAGCAGCCCCTCTGGGGCCAACGTCCTGACTTTC.